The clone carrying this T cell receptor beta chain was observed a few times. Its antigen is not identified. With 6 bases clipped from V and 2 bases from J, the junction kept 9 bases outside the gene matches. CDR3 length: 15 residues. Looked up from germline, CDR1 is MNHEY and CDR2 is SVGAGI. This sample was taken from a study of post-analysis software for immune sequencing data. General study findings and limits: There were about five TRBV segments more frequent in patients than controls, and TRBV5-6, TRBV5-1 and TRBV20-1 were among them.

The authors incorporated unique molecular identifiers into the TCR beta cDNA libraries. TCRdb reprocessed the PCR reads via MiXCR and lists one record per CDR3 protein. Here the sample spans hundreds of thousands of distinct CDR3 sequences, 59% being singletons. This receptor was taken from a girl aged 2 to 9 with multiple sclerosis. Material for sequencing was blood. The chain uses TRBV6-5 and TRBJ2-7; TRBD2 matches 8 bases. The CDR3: CASRETTSATYEQYF. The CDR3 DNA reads TGTGCCAGCAGAGAGACGACTAGCGCTACCTACGAGCAGTACTTC.